This TCR beta chain appears in the sequencing data of a study of CD8 T cells in ankylosing spondylitis. Whole-study findings and limits: Seemingly characteristic of ankylosing spondylitis blood was a TCR beta motif consisting of eight highly homologous variants. Peripheral blood samples showed relatively rare disease-linked clones, and these clones were CD8+. From matched ankylosing spondylitis synovial fluid, disease-linked clones were reportedly recovered at significantly enriched levels. Prior work had noted some motif variants in reactive arthritis blood and synovial fluid.

Trimming shortened V by 6 bases and J by 5 bases, and 7 bases separated the two germline ends. The CDR3 spans 11 residues. Per the germline V gene, CDR1 is SGHNT and CDR2 is YYREEE (reference sequence). This clonotype was recorded a few times. Its target is unknown. MiXCR, applied by TCRdb to the 5' RACE reads, yields one record per CDR3 protein. Of 150,000 to 200,000 distinct CDR3 sequences listed, 11% are singletons. This sequence joins TRBV5-4 and TRBJ2-3; D is unresolved. The receptor comes from a male donor with ankylosing spondylitis or in good health (not recorded which). The specimen was blood, either unsorted or a sorted T cell fraction (not recorded which). This CDR3 reads CASKVLDTQYF. The CDR3, as DNA: TGTGCCAGCAAGGTGTTAGATACGCAGTATTTT.